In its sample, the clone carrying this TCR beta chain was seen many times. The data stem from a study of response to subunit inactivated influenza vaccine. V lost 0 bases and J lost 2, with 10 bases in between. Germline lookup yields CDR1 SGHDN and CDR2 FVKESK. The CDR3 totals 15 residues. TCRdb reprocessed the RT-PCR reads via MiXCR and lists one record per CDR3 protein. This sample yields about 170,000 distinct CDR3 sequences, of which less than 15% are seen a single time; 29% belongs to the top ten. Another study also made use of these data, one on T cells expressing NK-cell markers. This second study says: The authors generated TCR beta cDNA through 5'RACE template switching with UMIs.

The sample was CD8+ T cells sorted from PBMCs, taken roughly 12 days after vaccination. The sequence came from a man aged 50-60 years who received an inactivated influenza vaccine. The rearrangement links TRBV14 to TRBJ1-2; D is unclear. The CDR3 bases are TGTGCCAGCAGCCAAGATCTGGGCATGAACTATGGCTACACCTTC. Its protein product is CASSQDLGMNYGYTF. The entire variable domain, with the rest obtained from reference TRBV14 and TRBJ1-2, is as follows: EAGVTQFPSHSVIEKGQTVTLRCDPISGHDNLYWYRRVMGKEIKFLLHFVKESKQDESGMPNNRFLAERTGGTYSTLKVQPAELEDSGVYFCASSQDLGMNYGYTFGSGTRLTVV.